This T cell receptor (beta chain) derives from a study of OX40 agonist ivuxolimab in advanced cancers. In terms of the full investigation: The costimulatory receptor OX40 (CD134) was targeted by ivuxolimab, a fully human IgG2 agonistic monoclonal antibody. The paper reports the monotherapy dose-escalation portion (N of about 51 patients) of the phase I ivuxolimab trial. Patients were allowed to have had prior anti-PD-1, anti-PD-L1 or anti-CTLA-4 therapy, and more than 35% of the dose-escalation patients had been treated with checkpoint inhibitors. In the dose-escalation cohort, 82.7% of patients were male, and the mean age was approximately 60 years, with a range of roughly 20 to 85. The purpose of peripheral TCRbeta sequencing was to test whether ivuxolimab changed TCR sequence diversity and led to clonal T-cell expansion. Intravenous ivuxolimab was administered to patients every 2 weeks at six dose levels: 0.01, 0.1, 0.3, 1.5, 3 and 10 mg/kg. Three dose-escalation patients achieved partial responses, one with hepatocellular carcinoma and two with cutaneous melanoma. Among the 52 dose-escalation patients, approximately 20 had hepatocellular carcinoma, roughly 15 melanoma, 9 renal cell carcinoma and 9 head and neck cancer. Results the study describes overall, beyond this receptor: Antigen specificity was not determined for the clonally expanded peripheral T cells. In the 0.1-3.0 mg/kg groups, partial responders were among the patients with the lowest normalized peripheral clonal expansion, particularly in CD8+ T cells. At doses of 0.1 to 3.0 mg/kg, clonal expansion of both CD4+ and CD8+ T cells in blood was seen between baseline and week 6. On average, CD8+ T cells showed more expanded clones than CD4+ T cells after ivuxolimab. Low levels of normalized T-cell clonal expansion were also shown by some nonresponding patients.

From cysteine to phenylalanine, the CDR3 is 13 amino acids long. Only the CDR3 DNA is retained, 39 bases long and in frame from the first base. Between the V and J ends, shortened by 4 bases and 2 bases respectively, the junction contains 8 bases. The CDR1 and CDR2 encoded by the germline V gene are SGHDN and FVKESK. About this clone itself: Its antigen has not been determined. Per-base qualities were not stored, and no clone one base away is much larger.

To sequence the TCRbeta CDR3 region, genomic DNA was isolated from the sorted cells. TCRbeta CDR3 regions were sequenced using the immunoSEQ Assay. The clones in this table, taken by TCRdb from immuneACCESS, are in-frame only. Not every clone is retained; where verified, under half of the shortfall comes from an unresolved V gene, and the cause of the rest is unknown. The sample yields 96,000 or so clones; about 92% were counted once. The ten largest account for around 1.5% of the sample. The trial excluded patients who had a history of autoimmune disease or who were on systemic immunosuppression. Peripheral blood for TCR sequencing was collected from all dose cohorts at baseline, on cycle 4 day 1, and on cycle 7 day 1. The samples were drawn from a first-in-human, open-label, multicenter phase I dose-escalation trial of ivuxolimab. Adults with locally advanced or metastatic head and neck squamous cell, hepatocellular, melanoma or renal cell carcinoma were enrolled in the trial. Before TCR sequencing, CD4+ and CD8+ T cells were separately sorted from peripheral blood.

The chain uses TRBV14 and TRBJ1-2; TRBD1 is perhaps the D gene, given 5 matching bases. Sequencing was performed on CD4+ or CD8+ T cells sorted from blood, taken in a trial of the OX40 agonist ivuxolimab. This TCR came from an adult with an advanced solid tumor such as melanoma, head and neck, liver or kidney cancer. This receptor carries the CDR3 CASSPDRNYGYTF. The nucleotide sequence reads TGTGCCAGCAGCCCTGACAGAAACTATGGCTACACCTTC.